This passage covers 24 T cell receptor beta chains from one sample sequenced in a study of blood T cell repertoires in COVID-19. Data came from immunoSEQ multiplex PCR; TCRdb stores just in-frame clones and leaves some out. Here the sample spans under 150,000 clones, 85% to 90% being singletons. Sequencing was carried out using peripheral blood. These receptor sequences come from a man in his forties or fifties with active COVID-19.

The chain is built from TRBV27 and TRBJ2-1; D perhaps matches TRBD2 (6 bases). Trimming shortened V by 2 bases and J by 6 bases, and 11 bases separated the two germline ends. The CDR3 spans 14 residues. Germline V CDR1 and CDR2: MNHEY, SMNVEV (reference sequence). The CDR3, as DNA: TGTGCCAGCAGTTTAAGCCTGGGGGGCAATGAGCAGTTCTTC. Encoded protein: CASSLSLGGNEQFF.

This sequence joins TRBV5-6 and TRBJ1-6; D remains ambiguous. Germline assignment: CDR1 SGHDT and CDR2 YYEEEE. This CDR3 has 12 residues. V was trimmed by 0 bases and J by 10 bases, leaving 5 bases between them. CDR3 loop: CASSLAVSPLHF. The CDR3 DNA reads as TGTGCCAGCAGCTTGGCGGTGTCACCCCTCCACTTT.

The chain uses TRBV9 and TRBJ2-3, with 7 positions matching TRBD1. The V and J ends lost 3 bases and 0 bases, in that order; junction bases with no gene match: 10. CDR3 length: 17 residues. CDR1 and CDR2 (germline): SGDLS, YYNGEE. DNA for the CDR3: TGTGCCAGCAGCGCCAGGACAGGTCCCATTAGCACAGATACGCAGTATTTT. This translates into CASSARTGPISTDTQYF.

The chain carries TRBV7-2 and TRBJ2-7; unclear D gene. Trimming removed 0 bases from V and 5 bases from J, with 26 bases in between. This CDR3 is built from 19 residues. From germline, CDR1 is SGHTA and CDR2 FQGNSA. CDR3 sequence reads: CASSLAPWVEDPTANEQYF. The CDR3 DNA sequence: TGTGCCAGCAGCTTAGCCCCTTGGGTAGAGGATCCTACCGCGAACGAGCAGTACTTC.

The chain links TRBV6-5 to TRBJ1-2; possibly TRBD1 for D (6 bases). CDR3 length: 13 amino acids. CDR1 is MNHEY and CDR2 is SVGAGI in the germline V gene. V dropped 6 bases and J dropped 4 bases, with 12 bases sitting between them. DNA of the CDR3: TGTGCCAGCAGGAAGACAGGAACCTATGGCTACACCTTC. Translation gives CASRKTGTYGYTF.

The gene calls are TRBV18 and TRBJ2-3, with 7 bases lining up with TRBD1. Trimming took 5 bases from V and 1 from J; bases not matched to a gene: 12. CDR1 is KGHSH, CDR2 LQKENI, per germline. This CDR3 comprises 17 residues. CDR3 nucleotide sequence: TGTGCCAGCTCATCCTCACAGGGGCCGATTGGCACAGATACGCAGTATTTT. Amino acid sequence: CASSSSQGPIGTDTQYF.

This chain connects TRBV25-1 to TRBJ1-1, with D uncertain. Trimming shortened V by 1 base and J by 9 bases, and 15 bases separated the two germline ends. Looked up from germline, CDR1 is MGHDK and CDR2 is SYGVNS. CDR3 length equals 14 residues. CDR3 amino acids: CASSESGYESKAFF. The CDR3, as DNA: TGTGCCAGCAGTGAATCGGGGTACGAAAGTAAAGCTTTCTTT.

The rearrangement links TRBV6-5 to TRBJ2-7, with 8 bases fitting TRBD1. The CDR3 extends over 14 amino acids. Germline lookup yields CDR1 MNHEY and CDR2 SVGAGI. Trimming cost V 2 bases and J 5 bases; bases outside gene matches: 5. The CDR3 DNA follows: TGTGCCAGCAGTTACCAGGGGGCGAGGAACGAGCAGTACTTC. Its translation is CASSYQGARNEQYF.

The rearrangement joins TRBV2 to TRBJ1-4, with D hard to call. The CDR3 runs to 12 residues. Germline loops: CDR1 SNHLY, CDR2 FYNNEI. The ends were cut back, 0 bases at V and 9 bases at J, with 5 bases in the middle. In DNA form, the CDR3 reads TGTGCCAGCAGTGAAGCACTCCAAAAACTGTTTTTT. Its protein product is CASSEALQKLFF.

The chain joins TRBV9 to TRBJ2-5; a weak D match, TRBD2 (6 bases). V lost 4 bases and J lost 7, with 14 bases in between. The CDR3 consists of 13 residues. Germline V gene data show CDR1 as SGDLS and CDR2 as YYNGEE. The DNA of the CDR3 is TGTGCCAGCAGCCCCCGGGGGACGGGGACCCAGTACTTC. Translated, it gives CASSPRGTGTQYF.

The chain is built from TRBV7-8 and TRBJ1-5; D is uncertain. Germline V gene sequence: CDR1 SGHVS, CDR2 FQNEAQ. V shed 5 bases and J shed 4 bases, with 15 bases lying between them. This CDR3 has 15 amino acids. The CDR3 region is CASSTYRELNQPQHF. CDR3 nucleotides: TGTGCCAGCAGCACATACCGGGAGCTTAATCAGCCCCAGCATTTT. Full variable domain (rest looked up from reference TRBV7-8 and TRBJ1-5): GAGVSQSPRYKVAKRGQDVALRCDPISGHVSLFWYQQALGQGPEFLTYFQNEAQLDKSGLPSDRFFAERPEGSVSTLKIQRTQQEDSAVYLCASSTYRELNQPQHFGDGTRLSIL.

About this clone: Other DNA sequences within the sample encode an identical CDR3. The chain employs TRBV25-1 and TRBJ2-2, with D maybe TRBD1 (5 bases). The CDR3 runs to 14 residues. V gave up 7 bases and J gave up 1 base, with 10 bases separating them. CDR1 and CDR2 (germline): MGHDK, SYGVNS. The CDR3 loop reads CASTRQGNTGELFF. In DNA form, the CDR3 reads TGTGCCAGCACTCGGCAGGGGAACACCGGGGAGCTGTTTTTT.

The chain's CDR3 is CASSVRQGSGYEQYF. CDR3 DNA: TGTGCCAGCAGCGTGAGACAGGGGTCGGGCTACGAGCAGTACTTC. The chain couples TRBV5-4 to TRBJ2-7; the match to TRBD1 covers 8 bases. Germline assignment: CDR1 SGHNT and CDR2 YYREEE (reference sequence). The CDR3 contains 15 residues. The trim removed 4 bases at V and 3 bases at J, leaving 9 bases unmatched.

The rearrangement joins TRBV16 to TRBJ1-2; D is uncertain. Germline assignment: CDR1 KGHSY and CDR2 FQNENV. The CDR3 extends over 13 amino acids. Deletions cut 0 bases from V and 3 bases from J, with 5 bases between. The CDR3 DNA follows: TGTGCCAGCAGCCAATCCACAGACTATGGCTACACCTTC. Residues: CASSQSTDYGYTF.

The rearrangement links TRBV6-6 to TRBJ2-1, with a tentative D call TRBD1 (6 bases). V was shortened by 6 bases and J by 5 bases, with 17 bases between the two germline ends. From germline, CDR1 is MNHNY and CDR2 SVGAGI (reference sequence). The CDR3 length is 15 residues. CDR3 region: CASSGTRAGHNEQFF. The CDR3 coding sequence is TGTGCCAGCAGCGGGACACGGGCCGGGCACAATGAGCAGTTCTTC.

This clone appeared a single time. The chain couples TRBV29-1 to TRBJ1-1, with D uncertain. V dropped 5 bases and J dropped 1 base, with 8 bases sitting between them. This CDR3 is 12 amino acids long. Germline values: CDR1 SQVTM, CDR2 ANQGSEA. CDR3: CSVRGGNTEAFF. The CDR3 nucleotides are TGCAGCGTTCGGGGAGGGAACACTGAAGCTTTCTTT. Drawing the rest from reference TRBV29-1 and TRBJ1-1, the complete variable domain is SAVISQKPSRDICQRGTSLTIQCQVDSQVTMMFWYRQQPGQSLTLIATANQGSEATYESGFVIDKFPISRPNLTFSTLTVSNMSPEDSSIYLCSVRGGNTEAFFGQGTRLTVV.

The chain employs TRBV5-8 and TRBJ1-1, with D possibly being TRBD1 (5 bases). CDR1 and CDR2 from the germline V gene are SGHTS and YDEGEE. The V end was cut by 0 bases, the J end by 2 bases, with 14 bases between. CDR3 size: 16 residues. The CDR3 sequence is CASSLAGHGANTEAFF. The CDR3 coding sequence is TGTGCCAGCAGCTTGGCCGGTCATGGGGCCAACACTGAAGCTTTCTTT.

This clone was recorded only once. V gene TRBV18 combines with J gene TRBJ1-1; 10 positions agree with TRBD1. Germline V gene data show CDR1 as KGHSH and CDR2 as LQKENI. V lost 5 bases and J lost 0; bases outside the gene matches: 6. The CDR3 totals 16 residues. The CDR3 DNA is TGTGCCAGCTCATTCGGGACAGGGGCTCTGAACACTGAAGCTTTCTTT. Translation: CASSFGTGALNTEAFF.

This sequence joins TRBV18 and TRBJ1-5, with TRBD1 as a possible D gene (5 bases). The CDR3 is 16 residues long. Trimming pared 2 bases from V and 4 bases from J, leaving 15 bases between. Germline CDR1 and CDR2: KGHSH and LQKENI. The CDR3 loop reads CASSPSGQGGNQPQHF. CDR3 sequence (DNA): TGTGCCAGCTCACCATCAGGGCAGGGCGGTAATCAGCCCCAGCATTTT.

The V and J genes are TRBV5-4 and TRBJ2-7; 8 positions match TRBD2. J gave up 3 bases and V 4 bases, and 15 bases lay outside the gene matches. The germline CDR1 and CDR2 sequences are SGHNT and YYREEE (reference sequence). CDR3 size: 17 residues. The CDR3 sequence: CASSRGLPGLGHYEQYF. CDR3 DNA sequence: TGTGCCAGCAGCCGTGGGCTTCCGGGACTAGGTCACTACGAGCAGTACTTC. The whole variable domain, filled in from reference TRBV5-4 and TRBJ2-7, reads ETGVTQSPTHLIKTRGQQVTLRCSSQSGHNTVSWYQQALGQGPQFIFQYYREEENGRGNFPPRFSGLQFPNYSSELNVNALELDDSALYLCASSRGLPGLGHYEQYFGPGTRLTVT.

The rearrangement joins TRBV3-1 (or the pseudogene TRBV3-2) to TRBJ2-5, with D unresolved. The V end was cut by 2 bases, the J end by 2 bases, with 9 bases between. The CDR3 is made up of 14 amino acids. The germline CDR1 and CDR2 sequences are LGHDT and YNNKEL (reference sequence). The CDR3 DNA reads TGTGCCAGCAGCCAAACAGTCAGGCAAGAGACCCAGTACTTC. Its protein product is CASSQTVRQETQYF.

V usage is TRBV12-3 or TRBV12-4 and J usage is TRBJ1-2; 9 nucleotides align to TRBD1. V lost 6 bases and J lost 2; bases outside the gene matches: 1. This CDR3 is built from 13 residues. This CDR3 is CASRGQGNYGYTF. CDR3 bases: TGTGCCAGCAGAGGACAGGGGAACTATGGCTACACCTTC.

This chain connects TRBV4-2 to TRBJ1-5, with a tentative D call TRBD1 (6 bases). The CDR3 consists of 14 residues. The V gene's germline CDR1 is LGHNA and CDR2 YNFKEQ. V was trimmed by 3 bases and J by 6 bases, leaving 12 bases between them. The CDR3 region has the DNA TGTGCCAGCAGCCACAGGGGATCGCTTCAGCCCCAGCATTTT. It specifies CASSHRGSLQPQHF.

V gene TRBV6-5 combines with J gene TRBJ1-2; 7 bases are shared with TRBD1. Unmatched junction bases numbered 6, after V lost 0 bases and J lost 5 bases. CDR3 length: 15 residues. Germline CDR1 and CDR2: MNHEY and SVGAGI. The CDR3 coding sequence is TGTGCCAGCAGTTACTCGAGCGCAGGGGGATATGGCTACACCTTC. Residues: CASSYSSAGGYGYTF.